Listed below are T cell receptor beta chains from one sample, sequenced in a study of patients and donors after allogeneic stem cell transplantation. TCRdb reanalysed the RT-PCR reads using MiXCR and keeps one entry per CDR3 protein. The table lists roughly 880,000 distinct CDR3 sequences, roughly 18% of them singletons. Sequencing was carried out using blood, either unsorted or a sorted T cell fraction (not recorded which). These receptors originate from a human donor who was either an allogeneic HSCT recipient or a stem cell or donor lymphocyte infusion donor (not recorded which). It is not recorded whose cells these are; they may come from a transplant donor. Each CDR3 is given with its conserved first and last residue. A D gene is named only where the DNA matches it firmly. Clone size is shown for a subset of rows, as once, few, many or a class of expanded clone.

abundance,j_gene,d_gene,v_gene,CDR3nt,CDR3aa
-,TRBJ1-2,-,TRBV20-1,TGCAGTGCTAGACTAACACAGGGAAGTGTCGGCTACACCTTC,CSARLTQGSVGYTF
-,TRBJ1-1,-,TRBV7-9,TGTGCCAGCAGCCGACCCGATCGGGGCGCTGAAGCTTTCTTT,CASSRPDRGAEAFF
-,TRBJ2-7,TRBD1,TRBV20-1,TGCAGTGCTAGAGACGGCGGACAGGGCGGGTACGAGCAGTACTTC,CSARDGGQGGYEQYF
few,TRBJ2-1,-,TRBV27,TGTGCCAGCAGTTTTCATGCGGAGGCTGAGCAGTTCTTC,CASSFHAEAEQFF
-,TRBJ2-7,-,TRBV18,TGTGCCAGCTCACCCCAGGGAACCCGCAACTACGAGCAGTACTTC,CASSPQGTRNYEQYF
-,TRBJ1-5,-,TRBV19,TGTGCCAGTAGACCCGATCCCAGACAGACTTATAGCAATCAGCCCCAGCATTTT,CASRPDPRQTYSNQPQHF
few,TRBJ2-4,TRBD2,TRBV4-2,TGTGCCAGCAGCCTCTCGACTAGCGGGAGAGCGGAAGACATTCAGTACTTC,CASSLSTSGRAEDIQYF
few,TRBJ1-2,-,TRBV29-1,TGCAGCGTGAGGTTGGACAGTAACTATGGCTACACCTTC,CSVRLDSNYGYTF
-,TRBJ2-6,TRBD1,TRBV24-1,TGTGCCACCAGTGAGGGGGACAGGGGCGCCGGGGCCAACGTCCTGACTTTC,CATSEGDRGAGANVLTF
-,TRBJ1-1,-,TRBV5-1,TGCGCCAGCAGCTTGTTAATCGACTCAGAAGCTTTCTTT,CASSLLIDSEAFF
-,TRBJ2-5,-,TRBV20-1,TGCAGTGCTGCCCAAAGGAGGGGCGGGGAGACCCAGTACTTC,CSAAQRRGGETQYF
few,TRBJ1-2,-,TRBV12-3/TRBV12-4,TGTGCCAGCAACCGACCGGACGTAGCTAACTATGGCTACACCTTC,CASNRPDVANYGYTF
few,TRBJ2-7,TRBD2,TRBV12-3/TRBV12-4,TGTGCCAGCAGTTTTAACCCTAGCGGGAGGGCAGGGTACGAGCAGTACTTC,CASSFNPSGRAGYEQYF
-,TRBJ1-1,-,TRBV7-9,TGTGCCAGCAGCTTTCTAGGGTCGGTAACTGAAGCTTTCTTT,CASSFLGSVTEAFF
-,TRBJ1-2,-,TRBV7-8,TGTGCCAGCAGCCCGAAGGGGGGGCCAGCAGACTATGGCTACACCTTC,CASSPKGGPADYGYTF
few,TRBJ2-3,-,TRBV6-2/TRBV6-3,TGTGCCAGCAGTGACCGGAGACTAGGGTACACAGATACGCAGTATTTT,CASSDRRLGYTDTQYF
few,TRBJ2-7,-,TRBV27,TGTGCCAGCGCCCGCCTTAGGCAGGGCTCCTACGAGCAGTACTTC,CASARLRQGSYEQYF
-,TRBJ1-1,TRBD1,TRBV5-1,TGCGCCAGCAGCCGAAGGGACAGGGTGGAAGGGAACACTGAAGCTTTCTTT,CASSRRDRVEGNTEAFF
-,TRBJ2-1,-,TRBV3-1,TGTGCCAGCAGCCAAGATCCTCAGCGGGCCTACAATGAGCAGTTCTTC,CASSQDPQRAYNEQFF
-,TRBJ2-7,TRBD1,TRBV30,TGTGCCTGGAGTGTAGGGGACAGCAGCTCCTACGAGCAGTACTTC,CAWSVGDSSSYEQYF
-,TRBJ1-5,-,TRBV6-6,TGTGCCAGCAGTTACTCGAACTCTCAGCCCCAGCATTTT,CASSYSNSQPQHF
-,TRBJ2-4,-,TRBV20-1,TGCAGTGCTAGAGAGGGGGGCCCCCAGTACTTC,CSAREGGPQYF
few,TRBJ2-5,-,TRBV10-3,TGTGCCATCAGTGAGTCGATAGGGTCTGGCAGGTCGGAGACCCAGTACTTC,CAISESIGSGRSETQYF
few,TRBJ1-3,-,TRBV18,TGTGCCAGCTCACCTCGAGCGCCAAGCTCTGGAAACACCATATATTTT,CASSPRAPSSGNTIYF
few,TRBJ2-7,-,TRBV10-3,TGTGCCACTGCTCTCATGGCGGGCTACTCCTACGAGCAGTACTTC,CATALMAGYSYEQYF
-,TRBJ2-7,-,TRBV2,TGTGCCAGCAAGGCAGACTCCTACGAGCAGTACTTC,CASKADSYEQYF
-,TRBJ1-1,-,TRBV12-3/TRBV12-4,TGTGCCAGCAGCGCATTCGAAAGGACATCGAACACTGAAGCTTTCTTT,CASSAFERTSNTEAFF
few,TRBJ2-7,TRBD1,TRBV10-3,TGTGCCATCAAACCTGGACAGGGGAGATCGACCGAGCAGTACTTC,CAIKPGQGRSTEQYF
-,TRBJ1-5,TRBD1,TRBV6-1,TGTGCCAGCAGGGGACAGCTCCCCAATCAGCCCCAGCATTTT,CASRGQLPNQPQHF
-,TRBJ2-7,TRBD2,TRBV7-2,TGTGCCAGCAGTTTTACTAGCGGGGGCCCCTCCGAGCAGTACTTC,CASSFTSGGPSEQYF
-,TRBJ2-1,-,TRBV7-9,TGTGCCAGCAGCTTAATGGGGAGCGTTAATGAGCAGTTCTTC,CASSLMGSVNEQFF
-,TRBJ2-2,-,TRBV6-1,TGTGCCAGCAATCGGGGCCAGGCTTACACCGGGGAGCTGTTTTTT,CASNRGQAYTGELFF
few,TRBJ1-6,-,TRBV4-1,TGCGCCAGCAGCCCCATGGGGGGACGTCTCCACTTT,CASSPMGGRLHF
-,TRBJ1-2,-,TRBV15,TGTGCCACCAGCAGAGATAGGGACTGGCCCTGGGGCTACACCTTC,CATSRDRDWPWGYTF
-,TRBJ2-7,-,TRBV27,TGTGCCAGCAGTTTCGGTCTTAGATACGAGCAGTACTTC,CASSFGLRYEQYF
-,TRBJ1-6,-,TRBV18,TGTGCCAGCTCACCAGGAAAAGGATCGAACTCACCCCTCCACTTT,CASSPGKGSNSPLHF
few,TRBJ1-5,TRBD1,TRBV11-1,TGTGCCAGCAGCTTAGCGCGCCCGGGACAGGCGGTCAATCAGCCCCAGCATTTT,CASSLARPGQAVNQPQHF
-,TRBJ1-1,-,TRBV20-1,TGCAGTGCGATAGCCTGGGACACTGAAGCTTTCTTT,CSAIAWDTEAFF
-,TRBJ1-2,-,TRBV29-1,TGCAGCGCCAGAGAAGATGGCTACACCTTC,CSAREDGYTF
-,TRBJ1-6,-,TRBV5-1,TGCGCCAGCAGCTTGGTTCCAGGAGATAATTCACCCCTCCACTTT,CASSLVPGDNSPLHF
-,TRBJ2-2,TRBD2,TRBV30,TGTGCCTGGAGTTCGGGACTAGCGGGGGGGAACCGGGAGCTGTTTTTT,CAWSSGLAGGNRELFF
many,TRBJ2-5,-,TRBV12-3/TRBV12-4,TGTGCCAGCAGTTTATTAGCTTTGGGGGCCGGGGAGACCCAGTACTTC,CASSLLALGAGETQYF
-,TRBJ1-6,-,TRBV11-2,TGTGCCAGCAGCTTAGACTTCTGGAGCTCCTATAATTCACCCCTCCACTTT,CASSLDFWSSYNSPLHF
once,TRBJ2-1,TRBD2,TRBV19,TGTGCCAGTAGTCCAGGACTAGCGAGCTCCTACAATGAGCAGTTCTTC,CASSPGLASSYNEQFF
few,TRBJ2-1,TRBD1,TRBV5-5,TGTGCCAGCAGCTTAGGGACAGGGTTCAATGAGCAGTTCTTC,CASSLGTGFNEQFF
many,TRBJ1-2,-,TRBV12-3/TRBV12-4,TGTGCCAGCAGTTTATCGGGGCATGGCTACACCTTC,CASSLSGHGYTF
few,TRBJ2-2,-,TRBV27,TGTGCCAGCAGAGTAACTAGGATTGGGGCCGGGGAGCTGTTTTTT,CASRVTRIGAGELFF
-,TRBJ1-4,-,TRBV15,TGTGCCACCAGCAGAGATCCCATCCGTAATGAAAAACTGTTTTTT,CATSRDPIRNEKLFF
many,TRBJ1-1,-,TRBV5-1,TGCGCCAGCAGCTTTGGACCCCACAGGGTGAACACTGAAGCTTTCTTT,CASSFGPHRVNTEAFF
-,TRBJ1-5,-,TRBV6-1,TGTGCCAGCAGTGGATCAGGGTATCAGCCCCAGCATTTT,CASSGSGYQPQHF
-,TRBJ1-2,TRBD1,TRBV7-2,TGTGCCAGCAGGTTACTACAGGGGGTTAGTGGCTACACCTTC,CASRLLQGVSGYTF
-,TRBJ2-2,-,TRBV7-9,TGTGCCAGCAGCGCAAAGGGGATCGGGGAGCTGTTTTTT,CASSAKGIGELFF
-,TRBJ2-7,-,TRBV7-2,TGTGCCAGCAGCTTAGCTGGAGGGGGGAACTACGAGCAGTACTTC,CASSLAGGGNYEQYF
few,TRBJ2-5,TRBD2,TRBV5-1,TGCGCCAGCAGCGTTAATAGCGGGATGAAACGAGAGACCCAGTACTTC,CASSVNSGMKRETQYF
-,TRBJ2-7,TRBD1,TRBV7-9,TGTGCCAGCAGCCCGGACAGGTTCTCCTACGAGCAGTACTTC,CASSPDRFSYEQYF
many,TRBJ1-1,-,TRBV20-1,TGCAGTGCCCTGTACAGGGAGAAAACTGAAGCTTTCTTT,CSALYREKTEAFF
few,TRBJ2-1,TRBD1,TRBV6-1,TGTGCCAGCAGCCGCGACAGGGGGACTGAGCAGTTCTTC,CASSRDRGTEQFF